Listed here are 9 T cell receptor beta chains from one sample, sequenced in a study of shared clonotypes between healthy human individuals. The repertoire was sequenced with immunoSEQ multiplex PCR; TCRdb's copy has only in-frame clones and lacks some. The profile shows millions of clones, around 94% of them singletons. The sequenced material came from naive CD4+ T cells sorted from blood. Subset indicated: CD45RA+ positively selected. The receptors derive from a man between 18 and 29 years old in good health.

This chain uses TRBV11-3 with TRBJ1-1; D ambiguous. The CDR3 runs to 13 residues. Germline V gene sequence: CDR1 SGHNT, CDR2 YENEEA. V was pared by 1 base and J by 1 base, with 4 bases between. The CDR3 coding sequence is TGTGCCAGCAGCTTAGCGACGAACACTGAAGCTTTCTTT. As protein: CASSLATNTEAFF.

The chain has TRBV11-1 and TRBJ1-5, with 8 bases identical to TRBD1. Unmatched junction bases numbered 9, after V lost 5 bases and J lost 6 bases. Looked up from germline, CDR1 is SGHAT and CDR2 is FQDESV (reference sequence). The CDR3 is 15 residues long. The DNA for the CDR3 is TGTGCCAGCAGCACTGGAGGACAGGGCGGTCAGCCCCAGCATTTT. Translation gives CASSTGGQGGQPQHF.

CDR3 protein: CASSMGQYTDTQYF. CDR3 in DNA: TGTGCCAGCAGCATGGGACAGTACACAGATACGCAGTATTTT. The chain has TRBV7-2 and TRBJ2-3, with 7 bases identical to TRBD1. The ends lost 5 bases at V and 2 bases at J; junction bases unmatched: 4. Germline values: CDR1 SGHTA, CDR2 FQGNSA. The CDR3 runs to 14 residues.

The chain recombines TRBV7-8 with TRBJ2-4; D possibly matches TRBD1 or TRBD2 (6 bases each). V dropped 2 bases and J dropped 2 bases, with 10 bases sitting between them. The CDR3 length is 15 residues. CDR1 SGHVS and CDR2 FQNEAQ come from the germline V gene. The CDR3 nucleotides are TGTGCCAGCAGCTTAAGGGGGAGGTCCAAAAACATTCAGTACTTC. Protein: CASSLRGRSKNIQYF.

The sample holds a few counts of this clone. This chain joins TRBV4-2 and TRBJ1-2; D uncertain. Germline V gene lookup returns CDR1 LGHNA and CDR2 YNFKEQ. The CDR3 has 12 residues. Trimming shortened V by 0 bases and J by 8 bases, and 7 bases separated the two germline ends. CDR3 loop: CASSQEGGGYTF. The DNA of the CDR3 is TGTGCCAGCAGCCAAGAAGGTGGGGGCTACACCTTC.

The chain employs TRBV5-3 and TRBJ2-3, with D possibly being TRBD1 (6 bases). TRBV5-3 is an open reading frame, and its role is uncertain. V lost 3 bases to trimming and J lost 2 bases, with 16 bases between them. CDR3 length equals 16 residues. In nucleotides, the CDR3 is TGTGCCAGAAGCTGGGAAGGGGGTAAACTCACAGATACGCAGTATTTT. Protein: CARSWEGGKLTDTQYF.

The chain carries TRBV7-2 and TRBJ2-2; tentatively, D is TRBD2 (5 bases). V dropped 5 bases and J dropped 4 bases, with 14 bases sitting between them. The CDR3 is 15 amino acids. Germline V gene sequence: CDR1 SGHTA, CDR2 FQGNSA. This chain's CDR3 is CASSLASSFTGELFF. CDR3 sequence (DNA): TGTGCCAGCAGCCTCGCTAGCAGCTTCACCGGGGAGCTGTTTTTT. The entire variable domain, with the rest obtained from reference TRBV7-2 and TRBJ2-2, is as follows: GAGVSQSPSNKVTEKGKDVELRCDPISGHTALYWYRQSLGQGLEFLIYFQGNSAPDKSGLPSDRFSAERTGGSVSTLTIQRTQQEDSAVYLCASSLASSFTGELFFGEGSRLTVL.

The chain is built from TRBV6-5 and TRBJ2-1; 12 bases match TRBD1. Germline V CDR1 and CDR2: MNHEY, SVGAGI. The CDR3 runs 14 residues. Unmatched junction bases numbered 3, after V lost 6 bases and J lost 6 bases. The CDR3 spells CASRRDRGPNEQFF. CDR3 in DNA: TGTGCCAGCAGAAGGGACAGGGGGCCCAATGAGCAGTTCTTC.

The rearrangement uses TRBV4-1 and TRBJ2-1; 7 nucleotides agree with TRBD1. Germline V CDR1 and CDR2: MGHRA, YSYEKL. The CDR3 runs 15 residues. Trimming removed 1 base from V and 4 bases from J; junction bases left unmatched: 4. The CDR3 DNA reads TGCGCCAGCAGCCAAGGGGGACAGATTTACAATGAGCAGTTCTTC. This encodes CASSQGGQIYNEQFF.